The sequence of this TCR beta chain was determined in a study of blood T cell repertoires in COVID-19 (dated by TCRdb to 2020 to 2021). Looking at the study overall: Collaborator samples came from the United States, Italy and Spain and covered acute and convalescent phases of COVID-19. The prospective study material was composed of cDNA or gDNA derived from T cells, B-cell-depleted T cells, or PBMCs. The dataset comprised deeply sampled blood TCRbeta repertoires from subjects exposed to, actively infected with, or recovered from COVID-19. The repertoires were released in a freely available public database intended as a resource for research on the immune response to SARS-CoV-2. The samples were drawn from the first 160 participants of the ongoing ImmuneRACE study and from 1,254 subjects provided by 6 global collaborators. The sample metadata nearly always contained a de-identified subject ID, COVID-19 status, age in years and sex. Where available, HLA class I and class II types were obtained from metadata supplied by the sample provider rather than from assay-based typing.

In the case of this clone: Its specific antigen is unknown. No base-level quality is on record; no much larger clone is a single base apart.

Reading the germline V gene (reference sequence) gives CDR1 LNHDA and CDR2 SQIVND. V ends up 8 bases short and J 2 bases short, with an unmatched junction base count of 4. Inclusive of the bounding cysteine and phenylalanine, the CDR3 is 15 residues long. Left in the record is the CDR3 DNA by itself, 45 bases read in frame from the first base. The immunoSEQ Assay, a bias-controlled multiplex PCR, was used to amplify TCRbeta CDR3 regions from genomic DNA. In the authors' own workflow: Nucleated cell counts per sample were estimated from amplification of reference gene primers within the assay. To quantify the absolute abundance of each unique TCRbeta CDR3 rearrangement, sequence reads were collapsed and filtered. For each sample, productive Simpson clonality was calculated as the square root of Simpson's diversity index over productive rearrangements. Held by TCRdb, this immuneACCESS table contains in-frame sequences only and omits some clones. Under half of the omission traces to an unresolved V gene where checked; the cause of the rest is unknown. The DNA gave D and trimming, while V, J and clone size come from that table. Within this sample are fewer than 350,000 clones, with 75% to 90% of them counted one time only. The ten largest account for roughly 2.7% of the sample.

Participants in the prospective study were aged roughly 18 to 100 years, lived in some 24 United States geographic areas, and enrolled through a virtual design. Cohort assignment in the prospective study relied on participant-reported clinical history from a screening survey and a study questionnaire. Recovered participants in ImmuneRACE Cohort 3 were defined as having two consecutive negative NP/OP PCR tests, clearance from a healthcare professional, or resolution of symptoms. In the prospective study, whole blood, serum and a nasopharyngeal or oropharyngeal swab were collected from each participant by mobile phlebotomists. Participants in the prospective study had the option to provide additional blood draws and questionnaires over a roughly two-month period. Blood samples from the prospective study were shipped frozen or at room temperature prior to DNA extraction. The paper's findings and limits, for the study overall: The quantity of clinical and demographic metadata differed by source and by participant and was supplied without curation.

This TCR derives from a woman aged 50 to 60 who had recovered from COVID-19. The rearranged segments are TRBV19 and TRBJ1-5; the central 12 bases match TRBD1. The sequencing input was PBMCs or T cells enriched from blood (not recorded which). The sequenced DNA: TGTGCCAGTTCGGGACAGGGGGCAGGCAATCAGCCCCAGCATTTT. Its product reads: CASSGQGAGNQPQHF.